The 20 T cell receptor beta chains in this list originate from one sample, sequenced in a study of CD4 and CD8 cells across lung adenocarcinoma regions. MiXCR, run by TCRdb on the PCR reads, gives a single entry per CDR3 protein. The table lists about 6,800 distinct CDR3 sequences, about 54% of them singletons. The sequencing input was CD8+ T cells from the center of a lung tumor. The receptors come from a male donor with lung adenocarcinoma. The CD4 and CD8 labels of this study may be unreliable.

With respect to this clonotype: The germline gene is not matched at one end of the junction; a read error may be the cause. The V gene is TRBV27, the J gene TRBJ2-3, with TRBD2 identical over 7 bases. The CDR3 totals 16 residues. Germline CDR1 is MNHEY and CDR2 is SMNVEV (reference sequence). As DNA, the CDR3 is TGTGCCAGCGGGTGGGGGGGTGCCGGGGACCAAGATACGCAGTATTTC. Amino acids: CASGWGGAGDQDTQYF.

This clonotype was counted a single time. One junction end does not reproduce the germline sequence, and a read error may be involved. The chain uses TRBV6-1 and TRBJ2-4; TRBD2 agrees at 8 bases. CDR3 length: 16 residues. CDR1 is MNHNS, CDR2 SASEGT, per germline. This CDR3 is CASSEAGVGAKNTQYF. CDR3 sequence (DNA): TGTGCGAGCAGCGAAGCGGGGGTGGGAGCCAAAAACACGCAGTATTTC.

To note about this clonotype: A read error may explain this, as a much larger clone is one base away. CDR3 in DNA: TGTGCCAGCAGTTTTTATCCCCTTCGGCAGGCAGAACAAGAGGCCCAGTACTTC. It translates to CASSFYPLRQAEQEAQYF. The chain combines TRBV27 with TRBJ2-1, with D unresolved. The J call may be mistaken, given a closer DNA end match to TRBJ2-5. The germline V gene encodes CDR1 MNHEY and CDR2 SMNVEV (reference sequence). The CDR3 runs 18 residues.

The chain has TRBV7-2 and TRBJ1-1, with a tentative D call TRBD1 (6 bases). Trimming took 6 bases from V and 3 from J, leaving 14 bases between them. Germline CDR1 reads SGHTA; CDR2 reads FQGNSA. The CDR3 length is 14 residues. The DNA of the CDR3 is TGTGCCAGCAGAACACAGGGTAGCGACACTGAAGCTTTCTTT. It encodes CASRTQGSDTEAFF.

V is TRBV10-3 and J is TRBJ2-1, with D perhaps matching TRBD2 (5 bases). V lost 3 bases and J lost 13, with 25 bases in between. Germline loops: CDR1 ENHRY, CDR2 SYGVKD. The CDR3 has 16 residues. The CDR3, as DNA: TGTGCCATCAGTGACCATAATTCGGGGAGTCAAGAGACCCAGTTCTTC. Protein sequence: CAISDHNSGSQETQFF.

This clonotype has a handful of counts. The chain links TRBV10-3 to TRBJ2-1; D ambiguous. The CDR3 is made up of 12 amino acids. V was trimmed by 3 bases and J by 10 bases, leaving 10 bases between them. CDR1 is ENHRY, CDR2 SYGVKD, per germline. The CDR3 DNA is TGTGCCATCAGTGACTCGATACGGGAGCAGTTCTTC. The encoded protein is CAISDSIREQFF.

J is TRBJ2-3 and V is TRBV6-1, with D perhaps matching TRBD1 or TRBD2 (5 bases each). The V end lost 9 bases, the J end lost 4 bases, and 11 bases lay between the germline ends. Germline assignment: CDR1 MNHNS and CDR2 SASEGT. This CDR3 region has 12 residues. CDR3 in DNA: TGTGCCAGTTCCCGGGGCCCAGATACGCAGTATTTT. Its translation: CASSRGPDTQYF.

This clonotype has a count of ten or more. The chain couples TRBV10-2 to TRBJ2-1; D gene ambiguous. The CDR3 contains 14 residues. Trimming left V 4 bases short and J 5 bases short, with 12 bases between. Germline V gene sequence: CDR1 WSHSY, CDR2 SAAADI. The CDR3 loop is CASSGLGRDNEQFF. CDR3 DNA sequence: TGCGCCAGCAGTGGATTAGGTAGGGACAATGAGCAGTTCTTC.

This chain joins TRBV6-1 and TRBJ2-5, with TRBD2 matching 7 bases. CDR1 and CDR2 (germline): MNHNS, SASEGT. CDR3 size: 15 residues. The CDR3 reads CGAGEGARDPETQYF. The CDR3 DNA follows: TGTGGCGCGGGGGAAGGGGCCCGCGACCCAGAGACCCAGTACTTC.

The chain couples TRBV6-5 to TRBJ2-1, with a tentative D call TRBD2 (6 bases). Near its end, the DNA agrees better with TRBJ2-5, so the J call may be wrong. CDR1 and CDR2 from the germline V gene are MNHEY and SVGAGI. The length of the CDR3 is 15 residues. CDR3 protein: CASSLTSRPQETQYF. DNA of the CDR3: TGTGCCAGCAGTTTGACTAGTAGGCCCCAAGAGACCCAGTACTTC.

The chain recombines TRBV11-3 with TRBJ2-3; D is perhaps TRBD2 (7 bases). Trimming took 1 base from V and 5 from J, leaving 16 bases between them. The germline V gene encodes CDR1 SGHNT and CDR2 YENEEA. CDR3 size: 16 residues. The CDR3: CASSLGGWGGGDTQYF. The CDR3 DNA follows: TGTGCCAGCAGCTTAGGGGGATGGGGAGGGGGAGATACGCAGTATTTT.

The chain is built from TRBV6-1 and TRBJ2-3; D might be TRBD1 (5 bases). Trimming cost V 3 bases and J 4 bases, with 11 bases left between them. Germline lookup yields CDR1 MNHNS and CDR2 SASEGT. The CDR3 is 14 amino acids. The CDR3 DNA is TGTGCCAGCAGTGATCAGCAGGGTGCAGATACGCAGTATTTT. It yields the protein CASSDQQGADTQYF.

The V gene is TRBV6-2 or TRBV6-3, the J gene TRBJ2-2; 7 bases fit TRBD1. CDR3 length: 14 residues. The trim removed 7 bases at V and 6 bases at J, leaving 8 bases unmatched. Germline V gene sequence: CDR1 MNHEY, CDR2 SVGEGT. The DNA for the CDR3 is TGTGCCAGCAAAGACAGGGCTGTAGCCGGGGAGCTGTTTTTT. Its translation: CASKDRAVAGELFF.

J is TRBJ2-7 and V is TRBV10-1; 7 bases line up with TRBD1. Unmatched junction bases numbered 5, after V lost 2 bases and J lost 1 base. This CDR3 is built from 15 residues. The germline V gene encodes CDR1 WNHNN and CDR2 SYGVQD (reference sequence). The CDR3 region has the DNA TGCGCCAGCAGTGAGACAGGGGCAAAATCCTACGAGCAGTACTTC. Protein product: CASSETGAKSYEQYF.

In this sample, this clonotype is medium-sized (0.01 to 0.1%). The rearrangement joins TRBV27 to TRBJ2-1; TRBD1 agrees at 9 bases. This CDR3 has 14 amino acids. Germline assignment: CDR1 MNHEY and CDR2 SMNVEV (reference sequence). With 5 bases clipped from V and 10 bases from J, the junction kept 9 bases outside the gene matches. The CDR3 DNA reads as TGTGCCAGCAGTGGACAGGGGCCAAGGGGAGAGCAGTTCTTC. It encodes CASSGQGPRGEQFF.

The table lists this clonotype with many counts. The V and J genes are TRBV6-1 and TRBJ2-3; 9 bases are shared with TRBD2. V shed 6 bases, J shed 5 bases, and the junction held 15 bases outside the gene matches. Germline lookup yields CDR1 MNHNS and CDR2 SASEGT. This CDR3 comprises 17 residues. This CDR3 is CASSQPLGAGGLDTQYF. The CDR3, as DNA: TGTGCCAGCAGCCAGCCCTTAGGGGCGGGAGGGCTAGATACGCAGTATTTT.

Ten or more counts support this clonotype. This chain joins TRBV6-5 and TRBJ2-1; 8 bases agree with TRBD2. Germline-derived CDR1 and CDR2 are MNHEY and SVGAGI. The CDR3 contains 15 residues. V lost 0 bases, J lost 13 bases, and 11 bases stayed unmatched. The DNA for the CDR3 is TGTGCCAGCAGTTACTCGACTAGCGCCACGGAGACCCAGTTCTTC. The encoded protein is CASSYSTSATETQFF.

The chain has TRBV6-1 and TRBJ1-6; the D is unclear. The CDR3 has 13 amino acids. The germline gives CDR1 MNHNS, CDR2 SASEGT. Trimming took off 5 bases at V and 9 bases at J, with 11 bases between the two ends. Here the CDR3 DNA reads TGTGCCAGCAGTCCACGGACCTTTTCACCCCTCCACTTT. Its protein product is CASSPRTFSPLHF.

This clonotype was seen many times. This chain uses TRBV11-3 with TRBJ2-7; D gene unclear. The V end was cut by 0 bases, the J end by 5 bases, with 5 bases between. Germline CDR1 reads SGHNT; CDR2 reads YENEEA. The CDR3 is made up of 12 amino acids. CDR3 protein: CASSLDGHEQYF. The CDR3 DNA follows: TGTGCCAGCAGCTTAGATGGGCACGAGCAGTACTTC.

The CDR3 reads CASSYSRSSQQFF. The CDR3 nucleotides are TGTGCCAGCAGTTACAGTCGGAGCTCCCAGCAGTTCTTC. The rearrangement joins TRBV6-5 to TRBJ2-1; no clear D. Trimming removed 2 bases at V and 11 bases at J, with 13 bases between. The length of the CDR3 is 13 residues. The germline V gene has CDR1 MNHEY and CDR2 SVGAGI.